This section outlines one TCR beta chain sequence together with its context. Its antigen is still unknown. The CDR3 goes from the cysteine to the phenylalanine over 15 residues. The read is trimmed to its CDR3 DNA, 45 bases read in frame from base 1. CDR1 and CDR2 (SGHRS, YFSETQ) derive from the germline V gene. At the junction V is shortened by 0 bases and J by 7 bases, with 16 bases in between. The data were obtained in a study of cytomegalovirus exposure and HLA in healthy donors (dated by TCRdb to the late 2010s). Regarding the complete study: An earlier analysis of 587 of the donors reported 250 to 300 Gb of sequence data and 100 million to 140 million unique TCR beta sequences from approximately 180 million T cells. Around 320 gigabases of sequencing data and 70 million to 100 million unique TCR sequences were included in an early release covering about 700 HLA-typed donors. The genetic ancestry cluster associated with self-reported Caucasian donors included 81% of the 300 to 450 genotyped donors. The study aimed to test whether cataloging public T cell receptors could reveal signatures of past pathogen exposure. Using immunosequencing, the study profiled T cell repertoires from 666 subjects and related those repertoires to cytomegalovirus serostatus. Besides the first cohort of 666 subjects, a separate validation cohort made up of 120 different subjects was used. The study combined high-throughput TCR immunosequencing, statistical association of individual TCRs with disease status, and machine learning to predict cytomegalovirus infection status. In a later analysis, previously published TCR beta repertoires from 600 to 850 donors were re-analyzed and high-resolution HLA genotyping was added so that TCR occurrence patterns could be studied. The later analysis used no new phenotypic data to find candidate immune exposures, relying instead on TCR beta sequences and their occurrence across donors. In an earlier analysis of about 590 of the donors, high-throughput TCR beta sequencing was used to judge whether each TCR beta V gene segment behaved as functional or pseudogenic. Donor age, sex, ethnicity and CMV serostatus were collected together with the repertoire data. Genome-wide SNP genotypes for about 65% of the 666 donors were used in a later genetic analysis, which treated that subset as a discovery cohort. Every repertoire in the discovery cohort had been generated on one and the same sequencing platform. HLA typing covered class I and class II loci at four-digit resolution. Typing coverage differed by locus: A, B, C, DRB1 and DQB1 were typed in about 629-640 donors, DQA1 in around 500, DPA1 in around 580, and DPB1 in 472. Four to six DR-DQ haplotypes were handled as single units for association and clustering, since linkage in the cohort was strong. Among 350 to 400 genotyped donors of the cohort, an average of approximately 240,000 unique TCR beta nucleotide sequences were sequenced per donor, roughly 20% of them non-productive.

Paper-wide results and their limitations: The presence/absence analyses assumed that sequencing depth was roughly uniform across donors, and that assumption may not be true. Only TCR beta chains were sequenced in this cohort, and the absence of alpha or paired-chain data limited detectable features. An association between a missense DCLRE1C variant and V-gene and J-gene trimming of TCR beta chains was found in a later genetic analysis and replicated in an independent cohort. About 15 rarely observed V segments, including chromosome 9 orphons, were excluded from the earlier analysis of some 590 of the donors because counts were too low. At a false discovery rate of 0.05, a later analysis linked about 16,000 TCR beta sequences to specific HLA alleles. According to a later analysis, TCR association rates differed among HLA loci, with DRB1 alleles showing the most associated TCRs and HLA-C alleles showing the fewest. The authors suggested that the approach could potentially be generalized to other disease states and immunological phenotypes. In a later analysis, most CMV-associated TCR beta chains were found to appear HLA-restricted, with HLA associations seemingly driven largely by CMV exposure. In a later analysis, HLA-associated TCR beta chains showed more clonal expansion and lower generation probabilities than non-associated chains that were equally common. A further reported finding was that TCR beta sequences accurately predicted the HLA-A and HLA-B alleles for most subjects in the first cohort. According to a later genetic analysis, donors in an Asian-associated ancestry cluster had fewer N-insertions in productive TCRs than the approximately 630-donor mean. The classifier was reported to diagnose cytomegalovirus status with high specificity and sensitivity in both the original and validation cohorts. Across donors, most TCR sequences were observed very rarely, whereas some public TCRs were present in many individuals. HLA typing was unavailable for some donors at each locus, so association tests used only the typed subset. Some IMGT-functional V segments, including TRBV6-2 and TRBV6-3, could not be distinguished by the 87-base-pair reads and were therefore excluded. Linkage disequilibrium might explain the correlated functional status among segregating V segments, but an unknown experimental factor could not be excluded. Strong co-occurrence of HLA alleles, especially DR and DQ, made assigning TCR associations to individual alleles difficult. A total of 150 or so TCR beta chains were listed by the study as associated with cytomegalovirus. A few of the identified cytomegalovirus-associated TCR beta chains were confirmed in vitro to be specific for cytomegalovirus antigens. A cluster of highly shared sequence variants was judged likely to be a technical artifact of the sequencing pipeline. An earlier analysis of 587 of the donors showed that most TCR beta V segments appeared in productive rearrangements either about 87% or about 30% of the time, which broadly matched IMGT annotations. In a later analysis, several top co-occurrence clusters were reported to appear linked to parvovirus B19, influenza, CMV and Epstein-Barr virus. CMV serostatus was the only immune exposure information available for the cohort.

The cohort consisted of more than 650 healthy bone marrow donors. At the time of sampling, every cohort member was nominally healthy, though immune exposures that went unrecorded were likely present. The donor tested CMV seronegative and was one of the 352 seronegative cohort members. A peripheral blood sample was collected from each donor, and TCR beta sequencing was performed on peripheral blood mononuclear cells. The Qiagen DNeasy Blood Extraction Kit was used to extract genomic DNA from the blood cell samples. Library generation was performed with the immunoSEQ multiplex PCR assay. The multiplex PCR relied on a mix of 60 forward primers for TCR Vbeta segments and 13 reverse primers for TCR Jbeta segments. Amplification of the CDR3 region of rearranged TCR beta genes was performed with a multiplex PCR assay on genomic DNA. The Illumina HiSeq System was used to sequence the amplified TCR beta libraries as 87-base-pair reads. The published analysis was carried out like this. In a later analysis, some 80 million unique TCR beta chains were counted across the roughly 670 repertoires, and approximately 11 million of these chains were shared by at least two donors. To remove PCR and sequencing errors, raw reads were error-corrected and collapsed into unique sequences using a nearest-neighbor algorithm that merged closely related sequences. CDR3 sequences were aligned to IMGT reference sequences to assign V, D and J gene segments. For a sequence to be retained, a match of at least six nucleotides to both a V gene segment and a J gene segment was required. A rearrangement was called productive if the CDR3 had no stop codons and remained in frame with V and J, and every other rearrangement was called non-productive. CDR3 was defined by IMGT convention, running from the second conserved V-encoded cysteine to the conserved J-encoded phenylalanine. The earlier analysis of 500 to 650 of the donors excluded any sequence lacking an unambiguous match to a single V gene segment. In an earlier analysis of almost 600 of the donors, a V segment was called functional when productive rearrangements were above 56.7%, and segregating when the standard deviation between donors exceeded 5%. To diagnose cytomegalovirus status from the catalog of TCR beta chain sequences, a statistical classification framework was built. In a later analysis, TCR nucleotide sequences were compared against IMGT/GENE-DB human TR gene sequences so that V and J genes could be assigned. In a later analysis, CDR3 sequences and most-parsimonious VDJ recombination scenarios were assigned using the TCRdist pipeline. In a later analysis, each TCR beta chain was defined by its CDR3 amino acid sequence together with its V-gene family, and reads lacking a unique V-gene family were excluded. A later analysis removed 592 highly shared, low-generation-probability nucleotide sequences to deal with suspected cross-contamination and a sequencing artifact. In a later analysis, a clonal expansion index was calculated for each public chain from normalized within-repertoire ranks of inferred template counts. In a later analysis, generation probabilities were computed with a VDJ recombination model fitted to out-of-frame rearrangements, and the resulting probabilities were checked against IGoR. Hypergeometric tests were used in a later analysis to score TCR-TCR, TCR-HLA and TCR-CMV co-occurrence, with a repertoire-size bias correction applied to the TCR pairs. False discovery rates were estimated in a later analysis by permuting HLA or CMV assignments 20 times. In a later analysis, co-occurring TCRs were grouped using DBSCAN, with TCRdist sequence similarity added in when clustering inside HLA-allele-positive subsets. Repertoires with fewer than 30,000 or more than 120,000 public chains, plus five repertoires with anomalous nucleotide sharing, were excluded from co-occurrence clustering. As stored in TCRdb, this immuneACCESS dataset retains in-frame rearrangements with V and J assigned. A fraction of the clones does not appear; measured against another copy, unresolved V genes explain less than half of the discrepancy, and the remainder lacks a known reason. The V and J calls and clone size were taken over from that table, and D and trimming were inferred from the DNA. The sample's records list about 190,000 clones. The ten largest clones add up to roughly 6.7% of the sample.

The TCR was taken from a young man in good health and CMV-seronegative. The chain uses TRBV5-1 and TRBJ2-5; TRBD1 is perhaps the D gene, given 5 matching bases. Input material: PBMCs. The CDR3 protein is CASSLGQTNPWTQYF. The sequenced DNA: TGCGCCAGCAGCTTGGGACAGACGAACCCATGGACCCAGTACTTC.